The clone carrying this T cell receptor beta chain was seen repeatedly, ten times or more. This sample stems from a study of blood T cell repertoires in COVID-19. On the study more broadly: Specimens from acute and convalescent COVID-19 originated in the United States, Italy and Spain. From T cells, B-cell-depleted T cells, or PBMCs came the material, which was cDNA or gDNA.

Germline V gene data show CDR1 as KGHSH and CDR2 as LQKENI. Trimming took off 0 bases at V and 2 bases at J, with 12 bases between the two ends. The CDR3 length is 16 residues. In the authors' methods: Estimated nucleated cell counts came from reference gene primer amplification. Method: immunoSEQ multiplex PCR; TCRdb's copy keeps in-frame clones and lacks some. Clonal size and the V and J genes are those of that table, whereas D and trimming came from the DNA. The sample consists of about 89,000 clones, approximately 79% of them appearing once. Sequencing was performed on peripheral blood. This TCR was sampled from a woman aged 80 or over with acute or convalescent COVID-19. This chain links TRBV18 with TRBJ2-3, with D tentatively TRBD2 (6 bases). The CDR3 sequence is CASSPPGGHHTDTQYF. The CDR3 region has the DNA TGTGCCAGCTCACCACCGGGGGGTCACCACACAGATACGCAGTATTTT.